Presented here are 29 T cell receptor beta chains from one specimen sequenced in a study of CD8 T cells in Susac syndrome (dated by TCRdb to the late 2010s). Libraries were built with the immunoSEQ multiplex PCR assay. RNA was extracted with the RNeasy kit and roughly 0.5 to 1 ug was reverse transcribed using random hexamers. TCRdb trimmed the raw reads at Q25, called clones with MiXCR and kept productive beta chains. All rows with the same CDR3 protein become a single entry with the most common DNA and genes. A total of 150,000 to 200,000 distinct CDR3 sequences appear in this sample, 95% of them only once. The top ten clonotypes cover less than 0.2% of the sample. Input material: CD8+ T cells from PBMCs. These receptors all stem from a human donor with multiple sclerosis.

Regarding this clonotype: Its ends do not fully match the called genes, so a read error is possible. This chain joins TRBV10-3 and TRBJ1-2; 7 bases match TRBD1. CDR1 is ENHRY and CDR2 is SYGVKD in the germline V gene. The CDR3 runs 15 residues. The CDR3 region is CAISEWAGGNYGYTF. CDR3 coding DNA: TGTGCCATCAGCGAGTGGGCAGGGGGTAACTATGGCTACACCTTC.

J is TRBJ2-7 and V is TRBV4-1, with D perhaps assigned TRBD1 or TRBD2 (5 bases each). This CDR3 is 13 amino acids long. CDR1 and CDR2 (germline): MGHRA, YSYEKL. The V end lost 4 bases, the J end lost 4 bases, and 11 bases lay between the germline ends. Here the CDR3 reads CASSPRDEYEQYF. CDR3 nucleotides: TGCGCCAGCAGCCCCCGGGACGAATACGAGCAGTACTTC.

The genes are TRBV9 and TRBJ1-1; 8 nucleotides agree with TRBD1. CDR1 and CDR2 (germline): SGDLS, YYNGEE. Trimming removed 2 bases from V and 3 bases from J; junction bases left unmatched: 12. This CDR3 contains 17 residues. CDR3 loop: CASSVIPRDRQDTEAFF. The CDR3 DNA sequence: TGTGCCAGCAGCGTTATCCCTAGGGACAGGCAAGACACTGAAGCTTTCTTT.

V gene TRBV29-1 combines with J gene TRBJ1-2, with TRBD1 as a possible D gene (5 bases). Germline V lookup: CDR1 SQVTM, CDR2 ANQGSEA. The CDR3 runs 14 residues. V was pared by 4 bases and J by 5 bases, with 17 bases between. The CDR3 loop reads CSVVEGALGYGYTF. CDR3 coding DNA: TGCAGCGTTGTCGAAGGGGCTTTGGGTTATGGCTACACCTTC.

The chain employs TRBV29-1 and TRBJ1-2; D ambiguous. CDR1 SQVTM and CDR2 ANQGSEA come from the germline V gene. The CDR3 loop spans 14 amino acids. The V gene lost 0 bases and the J gene lost 4 bases, with 12 bases spanning the gap. Written as DNA, the CDR3 is TGCAGCGTTGAAGATAACAACACGGCCTATGGCTACACCTTC. Translating it yields CSVEDNNTAYGYTF. Filled out from reference TRBV29-1 and TRBJ1-2, the complete variable domain reads SAVISQKPSRDICQRGTSLTIQCQVDSQVTMMFWYRQQPGQSLTLIATANQGSEATYESGFVIDKFPISRPNLTFSTLTVSNMSPEDSSIYLCSVEDNNTAYGYTFGSGTRLTVV.

The rearrangement links TRBV3-1 to TRBJ1-3; tentatively, D is TRBD1 (5 bases). Trimming took off 1 base at V and 0 bases at J, with 7 bases between the two ends. CDR1 LGHDT and CDR2 YNNKEL come from the germline V gene (reference sequence). The CDR3 runs 15 residues. The CDR3 coding sequence is TGTGCCAGCAGCCAAGCGGGGGACTCTGGAAACACCATATATTTT. Protein: CASSQAGDSGNTIYF.

The rearrangement links TRBV28 to TRBJ2-3, with 7 nucleotides matching TRBD1. CDR3 size: 14 residues. Germline V gene lookup returns CDR1 MDHEN and CDR2 SYDVKM. Unmatched junction bases numbered 6, after V lost 4 bases and J lost 5 bases. In nucleotides, the CDR3 is TGTGCCAGCAGTTCCGACAGGGTTCGAGATACGCAGTATTTT. Translated, it gives CASSSDRVRDTQYF. Looking up the rest from reference TRBV28 and TRBJ2-3 gives the full variable domain: DVKVTQSSRYLVKRTGEKVFLECVQDMDHENMFWYRQDPGLGLRLIYFSYDVKMKEKGDIPEGYSVSREKKERFSLILESASTNQTSMYLCASSSDRVRDTQYFGPGTRLTVL.

This chain links TRBV25-1 with TRBJ2-7, with 10 bases aligning to TRBD2. The CDR3 is made up of 14 amino acids. The trim removed 5 bases at V and 4 bases at J, leaving 5 bases unmatched. CDR1 is MGHDK and CDR2 is SYGVNS in the germline V gene. The CDR3 DNA reads TGTGCCAGCAGTAGGGAGGGACTAGCGTACGAGCAGTACTTC. Translation: CASSREGLAYEQYF.

The chain couples TRBV19 to TRBJ2-7; D is perhaps TRBD1 (6 bases). V was cut by 5 bases and J by 6 bases, with 23 bases left in between. The CDR3 has 16 amino acids. Germline V gene sequence: CDR1 LNHDA, CDR2 SQIVND (reference sequence). CDR3 coding DNA: TGTGCCAGTAGTCCTTCCCCGGGACACAGGAGACCCGAGCAGTACTTC. This gives the protein CASSPSPGHRRPEQYF.

The chain carries TRBV20-1 and TRBJ2-1, with TRBD2 matching 8 bases. J gave up 7 bases and V 6 bases, and 11 bases lay outside the gene matches. The CDR3 totals 14 residues. In germline, CDR1 is DFQATT, CDR2 SNEGSKA (reference sequence). The CDR3 loop is CSAVTSGRFNEQFF. In nucleotides, the CDR3 is TGCAGTGCGGTTACTAGCGGTCGGTTTAATGAGCAGTTCTTC.

This chain links TRBV29-1 with TRBJ1-2, with D perhaps matching TRBD1 (5 bases). The CDR3 is 11 residues long. CDR1 is SQVTM and CDR2 is ANQGSEA in the germline V gene. V was clipped by 8 bases and J by 7 bases, with 14 bases between them. Here the CDR3 DNA reads TGCAGCTTCAGGGCCGATGGTGGCTACACCTTC. Amino acids: CSFRADGGYTF. The complete variable domain, with remaining parts taken from reference TRBV29-1 and TRBJ1-2, reads SAVISQKPSRDICQRGTSLTIQCQVDSQVTMMFWYRQQPGQSLTLIATANQGSEATYESGFVIDKFPISRPNLTFSTLTVSNMSPEDSSIYLCSFRADGGYTFGSGTRLTVV.

The rearrangement joins TRBV28 to TRBJ2-7; D not certain. The V end lost 3 bases, the J end lost 2 bases, and 14 bases lay between the germline ends. The CDR3 is made up of 15 amino acids. Germline values: CDR1 MDHEN, CDR2 SYDVKM. CDR3 bases: TGTGCCAGCAGTTTCGGAATTTCGGTTGCCTACGAGCAGTACTTC. Translated: CASSFGISVAYEQYF.

This chain connects TRBV28 to TRBJ2-7; D unclear. Trimming removed 3 bases from V and 2 bases from J, with 8 bases in between. Germline CDR1 is MDHEN and CDR2 is SYDVKM. The CDR3 is 13 residues long. Written as DNA, the CDR3 is TGTGCCAGCAGTTTGATGGGTCCCTACGAGCAGTACTTC. Translation gives CASSLMGPYEQYF.

The rearrangement uses TRBV30 and TRBJ2-1; the D gene is possibly TRBD1 (5 bases). The germline V gene has CDR1 GTSNPN and CDR2 SVGIG (reference sequence). The CDR3 loop spans 11 amino acids. This CDR3 is CGGSQNNEQFF. As DNA, the CDR3 is TGTGGGGGCAGCCAGAACAATGAGCAGTTCTTC. Variable domain in full (rest from reference TRBV30 and TRBJ2-1): SQTIHQWPATLVQPVGSPLSLECTVEGTSNPNLYWYRQAAGRGLQLLFYSVGIGQISSEVPQNLSASRPQDRQFILSSKKLLLSDSGFYLCGGSQNNEQFFGPGTRLTVL.

The chain is built from TRBV27 and TRBJ2-7; D perhaps matches TRBD1 (5 bases). The CDR3 extends over 14 amino acids. Germline-derived CDR1 and CDR2 are MNHEY and SMNVEV (reference sequence). Deletions cut 4 bases from V and 2 bases from J, with 12 bases between. CDR3 region: CASSSPGNPYEQYF. CDR3 nucleotides: TGTGCCAGCAGTTCCCCAGGGAACCCCTACGAGCAGTACTTC.

The chain has TRBV3-1 and TRBJ2-1, with TRBD2 matching over 7 bases. V dropped 2 bases and J dropped 8; count of bases not matched to a gene: 9. CDR1 and CDR2 (germline): LGHDT, YNNKEL (reference sequence). This CDR3 is 15 amino acids long. CDR3 bases: TGTGCCAGCAGCCAAACCCGGGACTATGGAGATGAGCAGTTCTTC. It specifies CASSQTRDYGDEQFF.

The chain combines TRBV29-1 with TRBJ2-5, with TRBD1 identical over 9 bases. The CDR3 runs 16 residues. The germline V gene has CDR1 SQVTM and CDR2 ANQGSEA. V shed 0 bases, J shed 5 bases, and the junction held 10 bases outside the gene matches. Here the CDR3 reads CSVEDPGQGRGETQYF. CDR3 DNA sequence: TGCAGCGTTGAAGATCCGGGACAGGGACGGGGTGAGACCCAGTACTTC.

The chain uses TRBV28 and TRBJ2-6; D remains unclear. The V gene lost 10 bases and the J gene lost 1 base, with 17 bases spanning the gap. This CDR3 has 16 amino acids. Looked up from germline, CDR1 is MDHEN and CDR2 is SYDVKM. For the CDR3, the DNA is TGTGCCACCAGCTACCGTCTGACGTCTGGGGCCAACGTCCTGACTTTC. Encoded protein: CATSYRLTSGANVLTF.

This clonotype was seen just once. The CDR3 sequence is CASSQGRLAGELFF. The CDR3 DNA sequence: TGTGCCAGCAGCCAAGGACGCTTGGCCGGGGAGCTGTTTTTT. V usage is TRBV3-1 and J usage is TRBJ2-2; D is ambiguous. CDR1 and CDR2 (germline): LGHDT, YNNKEL (reference sequence). CDR3 size: 14 residues. V was trimmed by 1 base and J by 6 bases, leaving 9 bases between them.

The V gene is TRBV4-1, the J gene TRBJ1-1; tentative D call: TRBD1 (5 bases). This CDR3 has 14 residues. Germline CDR1 MGHRA, CDR2 YSYEKL. The germline V and J ends were trimmed by 4 bases and 0 bases, with 9 bases remaining between them. The CDR3 nucleotides read TGCGCCAGCAGCCCCGGGGGTTTGAACACTGAAGCTTTCTTT. Translating it yields CASSPGGLNTEAFF.

V and J are TRBV29-1 and TRBJ2-2; 11 bases are shared with TRBD2. The CDR3 totals 16 residues. The germline V gene has CDR1 SQVTM and CDR2 ANQGSEA. CDR3 nucleotides: TGCACAGCTCTCCTAGCGGGAGGAGTCGACACCGGGGAGCTGTTTTTT. It encodes CTALLAGGVDTGELFF.

The chain is built from TRBV18 and TRBJ2-3, with 7 bases that match TRBD2. Germline loops: CDR1 KGHSH, CDR2 LQKENI. The CDR3 is 14 residues long. V shed 0 bases, J shed 3 bases, and the junction held 0 bases outside the gene matches. DNA for the CDR3: TGTGCCAGCTCACCACCCGGGAGGACAGATACGCAGTATTTT. Translated: CASSPPGRTDTQYF.

The gene calls are TRBV3-1 and TRBJ2-7; D possibly corresponds to TRBD1 (6 bases). Trimming pared 3 bases from V and 3 bases from J, leaving 12 bases between. Germline CDR1 and CDR2: LGHDT and YNNKEL (reference sequence). This CDR3 spans 14 amino acids. DNA for the CDR3: TGTGCCAGCAGCCATAGGACAGAAGACTACGAGCAGTACTTC. It specifies CASSHRTEDYEQYF.

V usage is TRBV15 and J usage is TRBJ2-3, with D hard to call. V lost 6 bases, J lost 6 bases, and 10 bases lay in between. Germline CDR1 LNHNV, CDR2 YYDKDF (reference sequence). The CDR3 has 12 amino acids. The CDR3 region is CATREDGDTQYF. CDR3 nucleotide sequence: TGTGCCACCAGAGAGGACGGGGATACGCAGTATTTT.

This clonotype was observed a few times. The chain joins TRBV27 to TRBJ2-7; the match to TRBD2 covers 7 bases. Trimming took 2 bases from V and 2 from J; bases not matched to a gene: 3. Germline lookup yields CDR1 MNHEY and CDR2 SMNVEV (reference sequence). This CDR3 has 14 amino acids. The DNA for the CDR3 is TGTGCCAGCAGTTTAGCGGGGGTCCCCTACGAGCAGTACTTC. Its translation: CASSLAGVPYEQYF.

This clonotype has more than one count but fewer than ten. V is TRBV29-1 and J is TRBJ2-1, with unresolved D. This CDR3 has 13 residues. Germline CDR1 reads SQVTM; CDR2 reads ANQGSEA. The CDR3 reads CSARPSSYNEQFF. The CDR3 coding sequence is TGCAGTGCGCGACCCAGCTCCTACAATGAGCAGTTCTTC.

V gene TRBV10-3 combines with J gene TRBJ2-7; D is perhaps TRBD1 (6 bases). The V end was cut by 3 bases, the J end by 2 bases, with 8 bases between. The germline CDR1 and CDR2 sequences are ENHRY and SYGVKD. The CDR3 length is 13 residues. CDR3 amino acids: CAISDRQAYEQYF. As DNA, the CDR3 is TGTGCCATCAGTGACCGACAGGCCTACGAGCAGTACTTC.

The chain couples TRBV29-1 to TRBJ2-7; 9 bases fit TRBD1. This CDR3 has 15 amino acids. Germline values: CDR1 SQVTM, CDR2 ANQGSEA. Trimming at V came to 1 base and at J to 2 bases, leaving 6 bases not matched to a gene. CDR3 loop: CSVEAWDRDTYEQYF. The CDR3 region has the DNA TGCAGCGTTGAAGCTTGGGACAGGGACACCTACGAGCAGTACTTC.

The V call is TRBV4-2, the J call TRBJ1-1; no reliable D call. The germline V gene has CDR1 LGHNA and CDR2 YNFKEQ. V was trimmed by 1 base and J by 10 bases, leaving 7 bases between them. The length of the CDR3 is 11 residues. Written as DNA, the CDR3 is TGTGCCAGCAGCCAAGGATTGGTAGCTTTCTTT. Amino acid sequence: CASSQGLVAFF.